One and the same sample provided the 3 T cell receptor beta chains below, sequenced in a study of cytotoxic CD8 clonotypes in ibrutinib-treated CLL. Here immunoSEQ multiplex PCR was the method, and the copy in TCRdb shows in-frame clones only, minus some. The sample contains more than 150,000 clones, around three quarters of which appear only once. Material: PBMCs, obtained after 24 months of ibrutinib treatment. These receptors all stem from a human donor with chronic lymphocytic leukemia.

In DNA form, the CDR3 reads TGTGCTAGTGGTCGGACTGGCTCCTACAATGAGCAGTTCTTC. This sequence encodes CASGRTGSYNEQFF. The chain joins TRBV12-5 to TRBJ2-1; a possible D gene is TRBD2 (5 bases). Germline V CDR1 and CDR2: LGHNT, FRNRAP. The V end was cut by 5 bases, the J end by 0 bases, with 8 bases between. The CDR3 has 14 residues.

This clone was detected a few times. The V call is TRBV19, the J call TRBJ1-5, with D tentatively TRBD1 (6 bases). Trimming removed 1 base at V and 3 bases at J, with 7 bases between. Per germline, CDR1 LNHDA and CDR2 SQIVND (reference sequence). This CDR3 is built from 14 residues. The CDR3: CASSIGTVNQPQHF. Written as DNA, the CDR3 is TGTGCCAGTAGTATAGGGACAGTCAATCAGCCCCAGCATTTT.

In this sample, this clone turned up once. This rearrangement joins TRBV14 to TRBJ2-7, with TRBD1 matching 8 bases. The V gene's germline CDR1 is SGHDN and CDR2 FVKESK. This CDR3 is 15 amino acids long. Trimming took 3 bases from V and 3 from J; bases not matched to a gene: 7. As DNA, the CDR3 is TGTGCCAGCAGCCACTGGACAGGGAAATTCTACGAGCAGTACTTC. This encodes CASSHWTGKFYEQYF. Complete variable domain (other parts from reference TRBV14 and TRBJ2-7): EAGVTQFPSHSVIEKGQTVTLRCDPISGHDNLYWYRRVMGKEIKFLLHFVKESKQDESGMPNNRFLAERTGGTYSTLKVQPAELEDSGVYFCASSHWTGKFYEQYFGPGTRLTVT.